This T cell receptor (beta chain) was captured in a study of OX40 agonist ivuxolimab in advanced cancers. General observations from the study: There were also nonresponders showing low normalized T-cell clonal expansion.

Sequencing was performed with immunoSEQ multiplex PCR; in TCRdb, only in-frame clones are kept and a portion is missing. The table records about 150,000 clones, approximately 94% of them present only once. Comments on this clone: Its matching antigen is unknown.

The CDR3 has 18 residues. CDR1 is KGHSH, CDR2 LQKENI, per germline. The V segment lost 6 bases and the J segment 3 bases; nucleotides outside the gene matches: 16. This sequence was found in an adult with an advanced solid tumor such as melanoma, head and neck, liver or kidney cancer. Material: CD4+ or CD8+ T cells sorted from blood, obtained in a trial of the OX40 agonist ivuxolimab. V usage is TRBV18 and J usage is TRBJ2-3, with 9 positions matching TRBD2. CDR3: CASSPLLEAGGKTDTQYF. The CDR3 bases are TGTGCCAGCTCTCCCCTTCTTGAGGCGGGGGGGAAGACAGATACGCAGTATTTT.